These 18 T cell receptor beta chains were all obtained from the same sample, sequenced in a study of blood T cell repertoires in COVID-19. The repertoire was sequenced with immunoSEQ multiplex PCR; TCRdb's copy has only in-frame clones and lacks some. The sample carries under 200,000 clones, approximately 83% recorded once. Source material: peripheral blood. All receptors derive from a man aged 60 to 69 with acute or convalescent COVID-19.

The gene calls are TRBV15 and TRBJ2-4; D is unclear. Germline CDR1 reads LNHNV; CDR2 reads YYDKDF (reference sequence). This CDR3 is built from 15 residues. The ends were cut back, 3 bases at V and 3 bases at J, with 12 bases in the middle. CDR3 loop: CATSSFSFGKNIQYF. CDR3 bases: TGTGCCACCAGCAGCTTCAGTTTTGGCAAAAACATTCAGTACTTC.

In regard to this clone: The same CDR3 also results from other DNA sequences found in this sample. The chain joins TRBV28 to TRBJ1-2, with D perhaps TRBD1 (5 bases). V lost 1 base, J lost 5 bases, and 5 bases lay in between. The CDR3 is 12 amino acids. CDR1 is MDHEN and CDR2 is SYDVKM in the germline V gene. CDR3 DNA sequence: TGTGCCAGCAGTTTATCAGGGTATGGCTACACCTTC. As protein: CASSLSGYGYTF.

DNA of the CDR3: TGTGCCAGCAGCTTAGCCTCCGGGACTACCTCCTACGAGCAGTACTTC. Translation gives CASSLASGTTSYEQYF. The rearrangement links TRBV7-2 to TRBJ2-7, with TRBD2 matching over 7 bases. The CDR3 is made up of 16 amino acids. J gave up 0 bases and V 0 bases, and 5 bases lay outside the gene matches. Germline V gene lookup returns CDR1 SGHTA and CDR2 FQGNSA. The full variable domain, its missing parts supplied by reference TRBV7-2 and TRBJ2-7, is GAGVSQSPSNKVTEKGKDVELRCDPISGHTALYWYRQSLGQGLEFLIYFQGNSAPDKSGLPSDRFSAERTGGSVSTLTIQRTQQEDSAVYLCASSLASGTTSYEQYFGPGTRLTVT.

CDR3 loop: CASSTAGTGELFF. The CDR3 DNA reads TGTGCCAGCAGTACGGCGGGGACCGGGGAGCTGTTTTTT. The chain carries TRBV25-1 and TRBJ2-2; D might be TRBD2 (6 bases). Germline V gene data show CDR1 as MGHDK and CDR2 as SYGVNS. V lost 5 bases to trimming and J lost 5 bases, with 9 bases between them. The CDR3 consists of 13 residues.

This chain links TRBV10-1 with TRBJ2-1, with 7 bases fitting TRBD1. This CDR3 spans 16 amino acids. Germline V gene sequence: CDR1 WNHNN, CDR2 SYGVQD (reference sequence). After removal of 0 bases from V and 6 bases from J, the junction contained 8 bases not matched to a gene. Here the CDR3 reads CASSESAPAGGNEQFF. CDR3 coding DNA: TGCGCCAGCAGTGAGTCCGCCCCGGCAGGGGGCAATGAGCAGTTCTTC.

This rearrangement joins TRBV7-9 to TRBJ2-1, with D maybe TRBD2 (5 bases). The V end was cut by 3 bases, the J end by 2 bases, with 8 bases between. The CDR3 extends over 14 amino acids. The germline CDR1 and CDR2 sequences are SEHNR and FQNEAQ (reference sequence). The CDR3 DNA follows: TGTGCCAGCAGCTTTGGAGGAACCTACAATGAGCAGTTCTTC. It translates to CASSFGGTYNEQFF.

This clone appeared a few times. This chain connects TRBV2 to TRBJ2-5; 7 positions match TRBD2. This CDR3 region has 14 residues. Germline V gene sequence: CDR1 SNHLY, CDR2 FYNNEI. V lost 7 bases and J lost 2; bases outside the gene matches: 7. The CDR3 loop is CASKRGDYQETQYF. The CDR3 DNA reads as TGTGCCAGCAAACGCGGGGACTATCAAGAGACCCAGTACTTC. The whole variable domain, filled in from reference TRBV2 and TRBJ2-5, reads EPEVTQTPSHQVTQMGQEVILRCVPISNHLYFYWYRQILGQKVEFLVSFYNNEISEKSEIFDDQFSVERPDGSNFTLKIRSTKLEDSAMYFCASKRGDYQETQYFGPGTRLLVL.

The CDR3, as DNA: TGCGCCAGCAGCTCCTCAAGGCCGGGGGGTTACAATGAGCAGTTCTTC. Protein product: CASSSSRPGGYNEQFF. V gene TRBV4-1 combines with J gene TRBJ2-1; 7 nucleotides line up with TRBD2. CDR1 and CDR2 (germline): MGHRA, YSYEKL. With 5 bases clipped from V and 4 bases from J, the junction kept 11 bases outside the gene matches. The CDR3 loop spans 16 amino acids.

V is TRBV4-1 and J is TRBJ2-7; no reliable D call. Between the trimmed V and J ends, which lost 5 bases and 2 bases, there was a span of 13 bases. From germline, CDR1 is MGHRA and CDR2 YSYEKL. The CDR3 is 14 amino acids. The CDR3 DNA is TGCGCCAGCAGCGATATGGGCGCTACCTACGAGCAGTACTTC. Translation: CASSDMGATYEQYF.

The chain couples TRBV11-2 to TRBJ1-4, with D maybe TRBD1 (5 bases). CDR1 is SGHAT and CDR2 is FQNNGV in the germline V gene. This CDR3 has 16 amino acids. The V and J ends lost 0 bases and 8 bases respectively, with 16 bases between them. As DNA, the CDR3 is TGTGCCAGCAGCTTAGATTATCCTGGGGGAGGGGAAAAACTGTTTTTT. This gives the protein CASSLDYPGGGEKLFF. Complete variable domain (other parts from reference TRBV11-2 and TRBJ1-4): EAGVAQSPRYKIIEKRQSVAFWCNPISGHATLYWYQQILGQGPKLLIQFQNNGVVDDSQLPKDRFSAERLKGVDSTLKIQPAKLEDSAVYLCASSLDYPGGGEKLFFGSGTQLSVL.

The chain has TRBV2 and TRBJ1-1; TRBD1 might be the D (6 bases). The V gene lost 4 bases and the J gene lost 5 bases, with 14 bases spanning the gap. This CDR3 has 14 amino acids. The germline V gene encodes CDR1 SNHLY and CDR2 FYNNEI. The CDR3 is CASSGRGGGTEAFF. DNA of the CDR3: TGTGCCAGCAGTGGGAGAGGGGGGGGTACTGAAGCTTTCTTT.

The chain employs TRBV24-1 and TRBJ1-2; D remains unclear. Germline loops: CDR1 KGHDR, CDR2 SFDVKD. The CDR3 has 13 residues. The V end lost 3 bases, the J end lost 8 bases, and 12 bases lay between the germline ends. The CDR3 reads CATSDEGSEGYTF. CDR3 nucleotides: TGTGCCACCAGTGATGAAGGGAGCGAGGGCTACACCTTC.

J is TRBJ1-3 and V is TRBV9; D not certain. CDR1 SGDLS and CDR2 YYNGEE come from the germline V gene. The CDR3 covers 16 residues. V gave up 1 base and J gave up 0 bases, with 11 bases separating them. The CDR3 DNA sequence: TGTGCCAGCAGCGTAACACCCGCCGCCTCTGGAAACACCATATATTTT. This sequence encodes CASSVTPAASGNTIYF.

V is TRBV10-2 and J is TRBJ2-4; 7 nucleotides agree with TRBD2. V shed 2 bases and J 6 bases; nucleotides not matched to a gene: 7. In germline, CDR1 is WSHSY, CDR2 SAAADI. The CDR3 has 15 amino acids. The CDR3, as DNA: TGCGCCAGCAGTGAGGACTTCTGGGGGGGAAACATTCAGTACTTC. As protein: CASSEDFWGGNIQYF.

V is TRBV7-3 and J is TRBJ1-4; 7 bases match TRBD1. Germline CDR1 reads SGHTA; CDR2 reads FQGTGA. This CDR3 spans 17 amino acids. Losses at the gene ends were 5 bases for V and 2 bases for J; bases not matched to a gene: 11. CDR3: CASSPQQGTTTNEKLFF. CDR3 nucleotide sequence: TGTGCCAGCAGCCCTCAACAGGGGACGACTACTAATGAAAAACTGTTTTTT.

This clone was counted ten times or more. V is TRBV9 and J is TRBJ2-2; 9 nucleotides align to TRBD2. The CDR3 runs 17 residues. V dropped 0 bases and J dropped 5; count of bases not matched to a gene: 8. Germline-derived CDR1 and CDR2 are SGDLS and YYNGEE. CDR3 DNA: TGTGCCAGCAGCGTAGAACTAGCGGGCCTTGAAACCGGGGAGCTGTTTTTT. Protein product: CASSVELAGLETGELFF.

The rearrangement joins TRBV5-6 to TRBJ2-7; D possibly corresponds to TRBD2 (6 bases). Trimming pared 0 bases from V and 5 bases from J, leaving 9 bases between. The CDR3 length is 13 residues. Germline assignment: CDR1 SGHDT and CDR2 YYEEEE. CDR3 DNA: TGTGCCAGCAGCTTGGCGGGAGTCCACGAGCAGTACTTC. Translating it yields CASSLAGVHEQYF. The whole variable domain, filled in from reference TRBV5-6 and TRBJ2-7, reads DAGVTQSPTHLIKTRGQQVTLRCSPKSGHDTVSWYQQALGQGPQFIFQYYEEEERQRGNFPDRFSGHQFPNYSSELNVNALLLGDSALYLCASSLAGVHEQYFGPGTRLTVT.

V gene TRBV28 combines with J gene TRBJ1-5, with no clear D. Germline V gene lookup returns CDR1 MDHEN and CDR2 SYDVKM. The CDR3 is 17 amino acids. Trimming pared 3 bases from V and 0 bases from J, leaving 15 bases between. The CDR3 nucleotides read TGTGCCAGCAGTTTCGCGGGTAGCCCGTTTAGCAATCAGCCCCAGCATTTT. This encodes CASSFAGSPFSNQPQHF.